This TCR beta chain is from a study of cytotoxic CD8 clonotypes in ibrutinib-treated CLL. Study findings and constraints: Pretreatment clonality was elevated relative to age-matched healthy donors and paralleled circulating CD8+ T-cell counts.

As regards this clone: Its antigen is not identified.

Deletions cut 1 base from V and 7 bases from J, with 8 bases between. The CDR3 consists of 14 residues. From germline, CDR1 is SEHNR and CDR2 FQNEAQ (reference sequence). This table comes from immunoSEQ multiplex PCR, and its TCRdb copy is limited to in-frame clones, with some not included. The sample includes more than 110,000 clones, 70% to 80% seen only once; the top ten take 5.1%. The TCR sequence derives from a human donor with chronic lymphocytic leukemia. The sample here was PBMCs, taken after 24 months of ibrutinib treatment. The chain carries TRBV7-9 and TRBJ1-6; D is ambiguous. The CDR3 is CASSLGATNSPLHF. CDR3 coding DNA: TGTGCCAGCAGCTTAGGAGCCACCAATTCACCCCTCCACTTT.